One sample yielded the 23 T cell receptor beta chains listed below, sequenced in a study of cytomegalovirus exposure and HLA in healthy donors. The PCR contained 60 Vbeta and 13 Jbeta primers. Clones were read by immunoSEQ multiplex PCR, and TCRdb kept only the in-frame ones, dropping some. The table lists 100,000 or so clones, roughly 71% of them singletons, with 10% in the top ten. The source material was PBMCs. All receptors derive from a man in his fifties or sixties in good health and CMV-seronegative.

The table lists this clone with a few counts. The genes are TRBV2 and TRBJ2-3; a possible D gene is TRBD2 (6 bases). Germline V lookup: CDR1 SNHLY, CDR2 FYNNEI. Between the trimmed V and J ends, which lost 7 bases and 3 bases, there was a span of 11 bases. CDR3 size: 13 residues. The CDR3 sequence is CASKRETTDTQYF. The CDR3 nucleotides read TGTGCCAGCAAACGGGAGACTACAGATACGCAGTATTTT.

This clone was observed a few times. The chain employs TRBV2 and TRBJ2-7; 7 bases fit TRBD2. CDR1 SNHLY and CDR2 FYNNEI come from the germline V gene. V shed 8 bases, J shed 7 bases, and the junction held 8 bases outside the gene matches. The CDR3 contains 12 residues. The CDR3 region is CASRRELDEQYF. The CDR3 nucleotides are TGTGCCAGCCGGCGGGAGCTTGATGAGCAGTACTTC.

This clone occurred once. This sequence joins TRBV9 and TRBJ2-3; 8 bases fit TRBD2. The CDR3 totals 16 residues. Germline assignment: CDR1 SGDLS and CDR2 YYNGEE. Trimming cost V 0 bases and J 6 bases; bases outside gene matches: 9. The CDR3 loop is CASSVASSGVWDTQYF. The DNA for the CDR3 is TGTGCCAGCAGCGTAGCTAGTAGCGGGGTTTGGGATACGCAGTATTTT.

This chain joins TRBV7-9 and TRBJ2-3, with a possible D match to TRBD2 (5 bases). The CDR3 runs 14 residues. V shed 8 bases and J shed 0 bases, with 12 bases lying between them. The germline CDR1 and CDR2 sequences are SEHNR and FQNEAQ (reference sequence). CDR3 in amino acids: CASGSGWSTDTQYF. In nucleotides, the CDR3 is TGTGCCAGCGGCTCGGGGTGGAGCACAGATACGCAGTATTTT.

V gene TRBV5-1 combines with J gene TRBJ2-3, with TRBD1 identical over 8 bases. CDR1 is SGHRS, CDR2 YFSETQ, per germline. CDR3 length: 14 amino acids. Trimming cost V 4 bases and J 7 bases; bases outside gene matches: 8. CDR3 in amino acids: CASSTRQGLYTQYF. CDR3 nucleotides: TGCGCCAGCAGCACACGACAGGGGTTGTATACGCAGTATTTT.

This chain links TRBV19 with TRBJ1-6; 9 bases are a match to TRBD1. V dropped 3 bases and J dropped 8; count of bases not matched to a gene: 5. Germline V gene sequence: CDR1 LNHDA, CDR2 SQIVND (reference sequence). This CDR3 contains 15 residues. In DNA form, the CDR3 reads TGTGCCAGTAGTATGGACAGGGGCATGGATTCACCCCTCCACTTT. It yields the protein CASSMDRGMDSPLHF.

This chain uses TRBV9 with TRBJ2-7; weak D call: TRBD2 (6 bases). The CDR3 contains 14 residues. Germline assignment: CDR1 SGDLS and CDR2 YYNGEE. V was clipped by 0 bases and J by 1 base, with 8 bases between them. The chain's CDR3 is CASSVGGVSYEQYF. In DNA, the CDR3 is TGTGCCAGCAGCGTAGGGGGGGTGTCCTACGAGCAGTACTTC.

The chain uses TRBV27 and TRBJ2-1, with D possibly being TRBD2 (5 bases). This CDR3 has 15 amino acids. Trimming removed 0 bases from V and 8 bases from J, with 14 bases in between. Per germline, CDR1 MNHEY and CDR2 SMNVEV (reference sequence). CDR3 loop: CASSLSWRLGDEQFF. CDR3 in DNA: TGTGCCAGCAGTTTATCGTGGCGGCTCGGGGATGAGCAGTTCTTC.

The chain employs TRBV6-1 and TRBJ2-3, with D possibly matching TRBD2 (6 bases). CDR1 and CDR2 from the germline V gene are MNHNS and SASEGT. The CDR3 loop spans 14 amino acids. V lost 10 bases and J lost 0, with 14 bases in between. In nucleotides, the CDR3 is TGTGCCACCAGGACTATCTCTAGCACAGATACGCAGTATTTT. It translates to CATRTISSTDTQYF.

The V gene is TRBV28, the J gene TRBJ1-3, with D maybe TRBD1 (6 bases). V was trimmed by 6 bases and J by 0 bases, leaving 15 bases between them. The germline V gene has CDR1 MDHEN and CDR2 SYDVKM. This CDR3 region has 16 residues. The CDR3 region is CASRTDRPSSGNTIYF. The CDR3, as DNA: TGTGCCAGCAGGACCGACAGGCCTAGCTCTGGAAACACCATATATTTT.

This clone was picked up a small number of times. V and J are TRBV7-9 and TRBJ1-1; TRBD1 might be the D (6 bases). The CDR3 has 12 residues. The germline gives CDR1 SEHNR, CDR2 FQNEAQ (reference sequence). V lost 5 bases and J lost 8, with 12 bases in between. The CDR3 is CASSGDKGEAFF. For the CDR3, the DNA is TGTGCCAGCAGCGGGGACAAGGGAGAAGCTTTCTTT. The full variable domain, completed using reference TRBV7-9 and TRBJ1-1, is DTGVSQNPRHKITKRGQNVTFRCDPISEHNRLYWYRQTLGQGPEFLTYFQNEAQLEKSRLLSDRFSAERPKGSFSTLEIQRTEQGDSAMYLCASSGDKGEAFFGQGTRLTVV.

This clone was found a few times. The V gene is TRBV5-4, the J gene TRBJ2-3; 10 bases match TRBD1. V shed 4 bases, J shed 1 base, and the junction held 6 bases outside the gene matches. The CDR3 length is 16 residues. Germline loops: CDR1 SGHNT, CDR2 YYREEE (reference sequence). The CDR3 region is CASSPWDRGRTDTQYF. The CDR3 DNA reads TGTGCCAGCAGCCCTTGGGACAGGGGACGCACAGATACGCAGTATTTT.

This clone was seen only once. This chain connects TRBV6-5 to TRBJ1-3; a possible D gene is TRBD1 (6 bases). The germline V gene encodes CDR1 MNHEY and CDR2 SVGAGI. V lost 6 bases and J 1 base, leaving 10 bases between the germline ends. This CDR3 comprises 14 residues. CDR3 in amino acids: CASSRTGSGNTIYF. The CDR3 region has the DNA TGTGCCAGCAGCCGTACAGGGTCTGGAAACACCATATATTTT.

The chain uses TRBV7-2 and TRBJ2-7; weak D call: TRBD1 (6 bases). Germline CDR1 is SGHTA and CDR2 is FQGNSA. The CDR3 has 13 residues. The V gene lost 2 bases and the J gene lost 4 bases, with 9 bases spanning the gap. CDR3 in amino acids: CASSLRQDYEQYF. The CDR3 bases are TGTGCCAGCAGCTTACGACAGGATTACGAGCAGTACTTC.

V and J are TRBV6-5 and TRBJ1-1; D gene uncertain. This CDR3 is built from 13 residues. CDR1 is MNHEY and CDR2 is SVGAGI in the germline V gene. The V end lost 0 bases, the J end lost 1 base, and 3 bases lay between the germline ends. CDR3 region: CASSYSWNTEAFF. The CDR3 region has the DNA TGTGCCAGCAGTTACTCCTGGAACACTGAAGCTTTCTTT.

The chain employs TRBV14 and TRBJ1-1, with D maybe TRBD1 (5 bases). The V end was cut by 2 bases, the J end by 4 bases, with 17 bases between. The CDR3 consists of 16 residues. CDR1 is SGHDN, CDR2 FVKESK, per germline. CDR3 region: CASSQWGGGGSTEAFF. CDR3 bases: TGTGCCAGCAGCCAATGGGGGGGTGGAGGTAGCACTGAAGCTTTCTTT.

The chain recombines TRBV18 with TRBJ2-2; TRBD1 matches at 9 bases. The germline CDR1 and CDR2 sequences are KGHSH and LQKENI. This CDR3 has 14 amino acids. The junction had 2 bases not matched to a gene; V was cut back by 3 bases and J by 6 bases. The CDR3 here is CASSPDRGPGELFF. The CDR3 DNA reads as TGTGCCAGCTCACCGGACAGGGGCCCCGGGGAGCTGTTTTTT.

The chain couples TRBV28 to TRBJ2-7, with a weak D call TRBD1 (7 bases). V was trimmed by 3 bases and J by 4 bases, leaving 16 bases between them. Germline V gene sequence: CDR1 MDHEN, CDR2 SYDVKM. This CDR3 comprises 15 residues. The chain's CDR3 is CASSFFMRDSYEQYF. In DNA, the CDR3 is TGTGCCAGCAGTTTTTTCATGCGGGACAGTTACGAGCAGTACTTC.

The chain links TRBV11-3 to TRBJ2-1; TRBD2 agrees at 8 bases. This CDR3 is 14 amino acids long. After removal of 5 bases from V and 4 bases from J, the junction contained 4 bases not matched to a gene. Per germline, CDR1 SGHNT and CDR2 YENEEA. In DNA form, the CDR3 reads TGTGCCAGCAGCCCCAGCGGGGGATACAATGAGCAGTTCTTC. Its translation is CASSPSGGYNEQFF.

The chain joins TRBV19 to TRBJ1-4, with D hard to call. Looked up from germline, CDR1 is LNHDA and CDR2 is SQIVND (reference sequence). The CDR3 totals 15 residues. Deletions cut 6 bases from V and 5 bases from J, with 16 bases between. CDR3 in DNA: TGTGCCAGTAGCCCCGAGGGTGACTGGAATGAAAAACTGTTTTTT. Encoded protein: CASSPEGDWNEKLFF.

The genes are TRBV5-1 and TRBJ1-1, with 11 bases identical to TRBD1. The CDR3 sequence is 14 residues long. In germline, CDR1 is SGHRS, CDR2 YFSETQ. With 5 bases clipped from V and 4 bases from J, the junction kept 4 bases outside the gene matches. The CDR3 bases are TGCGCCAGCAGAGGGGGGACAGGGGGCACTGAAGCTTTCTTT. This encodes CASRGGTGGTEAFF.

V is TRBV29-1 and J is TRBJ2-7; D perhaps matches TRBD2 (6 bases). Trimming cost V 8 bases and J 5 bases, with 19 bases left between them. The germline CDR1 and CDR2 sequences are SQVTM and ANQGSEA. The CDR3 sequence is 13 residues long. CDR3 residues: CSLTMGGSDEQYF. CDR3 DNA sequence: TGCAGCCTGACGATGGGAGGAAGTGACGAGCAGTACTTC.

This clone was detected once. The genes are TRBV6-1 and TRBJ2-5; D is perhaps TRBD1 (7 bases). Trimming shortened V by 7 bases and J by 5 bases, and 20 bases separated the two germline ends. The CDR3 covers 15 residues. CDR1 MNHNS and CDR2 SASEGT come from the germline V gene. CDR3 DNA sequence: TGTGCCAGCACGCCAGCCAGGGGGGCGCGGGAGACCCAGTACTTC. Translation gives CASTPARGARETQYF.